A single sample gave rise to the 30 T cell receptor beta chains below, sequenced in a study of identifying expanded T cells in peripheral blood. Assay: immunoSEQ multiplex PCR; the TCRdb copy retains only in-frame clones and omits some. The table shows 65,000 to 95,000 clones, with around 90% occurring only once. Sequencing was performed on blood. These receptors were collected from a person aged 18 to 70 in good health.

This clone occurred a few times. The chain has TRBV14 and TRBJ1-2, with D perhaps matching TRBD1 (5 bases). V lost 0 bases to trimming and J lost 6 bases, with 11 bases between them. The length of the CDR3 is 14 residues. Germline CDR1 reads SGHDN; CDR2 reads FVKESK. The CDR3 nucleotides read TGTGCCAGCAGCCAAGACGTGACAGTGCATGGCTACACCTTC. Translation gives CASSQDVTVHGYTF.

The genes are TRBV5-1 and TRBJ2-7; 10 nucleotides agree with TRBD1. Germline loops: CDR1 SGHRS, CDR2 YFSETQ. The CDR3 length is 16 residues. With 4 bases clipped from V and 3 bases from J, the junction kept 10 bases outside the gene matches. The CDR3 reads CASSLNTGTGDYEQYF. CDR3 DNA sequence: TGCGCCAGCAGCCTTAATACTGGGACAGGGGACTACGAGCAGTACTTC.

The chain employs TRBV5-8 and TRBJ1-3, with D possibly being TRBD1 (6 bases). With 4 bases removed from V and 2 bases from J, the gap between germline ends came to 13 bases. The CDR3 extends over 15 amino acids. Germline V gene data show CDR1 as SGHTS and CDR2 as YDEGEE. The CDR3 loop is CASSVHGGPGNTIYF. The CDR3 DNA reads as TGTGCCAGCAGCGTCCATGGGGGGCCTGGAAACACCATATATTTT.

The chain uses TRBV5-1 and TRBJ2-3, with no clear D. V lost 3 bases, J lost 4 bases, and 12 bases lay in between. The CDR3 is 14 amino acids. Germline CDR1 and CDR2: SGHRS and YFSETQ. The CDR3 DNA sequence: TGCGCCAGCAGCTCCGCTGTCAGCCCAGATACGCAGTATTTT. This codes for CASSSAVSPDTQYF.

This clone was observed once. V usage is TRBV9 and J usage is TRBJ2-7; D unclear. The CDR3 is made up of 14 amino acids. V was cut by 0 bases and J by 0 bases, with 7 bases left in between. Germline lookup yields CDR1 SGDLS and CDR2 YYNGEE. CDR3 nucleotide sequence: TGTGCCAGCAGCGTAGGCACCCCCTCCTACGAGCAGTACTTC. Its protein product is CASSVGTPSYEQYF.

This sequence joins TRBV14 and TRBJ2-5; D not resolved. The CDR3 length is 13 residues. Trimming shortened V by 4 bases and J by 7 bases, and 13 bases separated the two germline ends. Germline V lookup: CDR1 SGHDN, CDR2 FVKESK. The CDR3 region is CASSRQAGGTQYF. In DNA form, the CDR3 reads TGTGCCAGCAGCCGGCAGGCCGGTGGGACCCAGTACTTC. The full variable domain, in which reference TRBV14 and TRBJ2-5 provide the parts outside the CDR3, is EAGVTQFPSHSVIEKGQTVTLRCDPISGHDNLYWYRRVMGKEIKFLLHFVKESKQDESGMPNNRFLAERTGGTYSTLKVQPAELEDSGVYFCASSRQAGGTQYFGPGTRLLVL.

V gene TRBV19 combines with J gene TRBJ1-2; D possibly corresponds to TRBD1 (6 bases). CDR1 and CDR2 from the germline V gene are LNHDA and SQIVND (reference sequence). CDR3 length: 16 amino acids. V gave up 7 bases and J gave up 2 bases, with 20 bases separating them. The CDR3 protein is CASTKNPYRANYGYTF. DNA for the CDR3: TGTGCCAGTACCAAAAACCCCTACAGGGCCAACTATGGCTACACCTTC. The variable domain in full, completed from reference TRBV19 and TRBJ1-2, reads DGGITQSPKYLFRKEGQNVTLSCEQNLNHDAMYWYRQDPGQGLRLIYYSQIVNDFQKGDIAEGYSVSREKKESFPLTVTSAQKNPTAFYLCASTKNPYRANYGYTFGSGTRLTVV.

This chain joins TRBV5-3 and TRBJ1-3; D gene ambiguous. TRBV5-3 is flagged as an ORF with uncertain function. CDR3 length: 17 amino acids. Trimming took 0 bases from V and 0 from J, leaving 13 bases between them. The CDR3: CARSLVFWQHSGNTIYF. The CDR3 DNA sequence: TGTGCCAGAAGCTTGGTGTTTTGGCAGCACTCTGGAAACACCATATATTTT.

V gene TRBV11-2 combines with J gene TRBJ2-7; 9 bases fit TRBD1. V shed 7 bases, J shed 2 bases, and the junction held 3 bases outside the gene matches. CDR1 is SGHAT, CDR2 FQNNGV, per germline. The CDR3 covers 13 residues. This CDR3 is CASTGQGPYEQYF. CDR3 nucleotides: TGTGCCAGCACGGGACAGGGCCCCTACGAGCAGTACTTC.

The CDR3 protein is CASSSVVRVRVDEQYF. Here the CDR3 DNA reads TGTGCCAGCAGTTCCGTCGTTAGGGTTCGGGTCGACGAGCAGTACTTC. The chain carries TRBV2 and TRBJ2-7; D gene uncertain. Germline-derived CDR1 and CDR2 are SNHLY and FYNNEI. This CDR3 spans 16 amino acids. Deletions cut 5 bases from V and 5 bases from J, with 22 bases between.

The rearrangement uses TRBV7-2 and TRBJ1-4, with D possibly matching TRBD1 (6 bases). The CDR3 is 15 residues long. Trimming stripped 5 bases from V and 1 base from J, with 11 bases between. Germline V CDR1 and CDR2: SGHTA, FQGNSA. In nucleotides, the CDR3 is TGTGCCAGCAGCCGCGTGGACAGAACTAATGAAAAACTGTTTTTT. It codes for CASSRVDRTNEKLFF.

The J gene is TRBJ2-5, the V gene TRBV19; either TRBD1 or TRBD2 may supply D (5 bases each). The V gene lost 3 bases and the J gene lost 4 bases, with 15 bases spanning the gap. The V gene's germline CDR1 is LNHDA and CDR2 SQIVND (reference sequence). The CDR3 has 15 amino acids. This CDR3 is CASSIGLRGVETQYF. DNA for the CDR3: TGTGCCAGTAGTATCGGTTTGAGAGGGGTAGAGACCCAGTACTTC. Variable domain in full (rest from reference TRBV19 and TRBJ2-5): DGGITQSPKYLFRKEGQNVTLSCEQNLNHDAMYWYRQDPGQGLRLIYYSQIVNDFQKGDIAEGYSVSREKKESFPLTVTSAQKNPTAFYLCASSIGLRGVETQYFGPGTRLLVL.

The genes are TRBV13 and TRBJ2-7; D gene ambiguous. The ends were cut back, 5 bases at V and 2 bases at J, with 13 bases in the middle. The CDR3 loop spans 14 amino acids. Germline-derived CDR1 and CDR2 are PRHDT and FYEKMQ (reference sequence). This CDR3 is CASSVTEAPYEQYF. CDR3 in DNA: TGTGCCAGCAGCGTTACAGAAGCCCCCTACGAGCAGTACTTC.

The chain couples TRBV5-4 to TRBJ2-7; TRBD1 matches 10 bases. V shed 3 bases, J shed 4 bases, and the junction held 1 base outside the gene matches. Germline V CDR1 and CDR2: SGHNT, YYREEE (reference sequence). The CDR3 has 13 amino acids. CDR3 nucleotide sequence: TGTGCCAGCAGCTGGGACAGGGGTTACGAGCAGTACTTC. It translates to CASSWDRGYEQYF.

The chain links TRBV30 to TRBJ2-1; 7 positions agree with TRBD2. The CDR3 is made up of 15 amino acids. Losses at the gene ends were 3 bases for V and 9 bases for J; bases not matched to a gene: 14. Germline CDR1 is GTSNPN and CDR2 is SVGIG (reference sequence). This CDR3 is CAWRGLGRENSEQFF. The CDR3 DNA is TGTGCCTGGAGAGGCCTTGGGCGGGAGAACAGTGAGCAGTTCTTC.

This chain connects TRBV10-3 to TRBJ1-2, with 8 positions matching TRBD1. CDR1 ENHRY and CDR2 SYGVKD come from the germline V gene. The CDR3 is 12 amino acids. The V gene end was trimmed by 6 bases and the J gene end by 7 bases; junction bases not matched to a gene: 4. The CDR3 DNA follows: TGTGCCATCAGCCCGGACAGGGCTGGCTACACCTTC. As protein: CAISPDRAGYTF.

This rearrangement joins TRBV4-1 to TRBJ2-4, with a possible D match to TRBD2 (6 bases). Trimming took 6 bases from V and 5 from J, leaving 23 bases between them. The length of the CDR3 is 17 residues. Germline CDR1 and CDR2: MGHRA and YSYEKL. The CDR3 sequence is CASSPEGQGKGENIQYF. The CDR3 DNA is TGCGCCAGCAGTCCGGAGGGGCAGGGAAAGGGAGAAAACATTCAGTACTTC.

The CDR3 nucleotides read TGTGCCAGCACCTCAACAGGGGTTGGCACTGAAGCTTTCTTT. This sequence encodes CASTSTGVGTEAFF. The V call is TRBV6-5, the J call TRBJ1-1, with 7 bases that match TRBD1. The CDR3 spans 14 residues. Losses at the gene ends were 7 bases for V and 4 bases for J; bases not matched to a gene: 9. Germline assignment: CDR1 MNHEY and CDR2 SVGAGI.

The genes are TRBV4-2 and TRBJ2-7; TRBD2 is a possible D gene (7 bases). Germline CDR1 LGHNA, CDR2 YNFKEQ. Trimming took off 1 base at V and 7 bases at J, with 20 bases between the two ends. This CDR3 is built from 16 residues. This chain's CDR3 is CASSQAGGGEGREQYF. CDR3 nucleotides: TGTGCCAGCAGCCAAGCGGGGGGCGGGGAGGGAAGGGAGCAGTACTTC.

The chain has TRBV7-6 and TRBJ2-5; no definite D call. In germline, CDR1 is SGHVS, CDR2 FNYEAQ. Trimming stripped 5 bases from V and 3 bases from J, with 16 bases between. The CDR3 is 15 amino acids. The CDR3 DNA sequence: TGTGCCAGCAGCCCCCGGACGCATGGGGAAGAGACCCAGTACTTC. Amino acids: CASSPRTHGEETQYF.

The chain employs TRBV5-1 and TRBJ2-1; D is perhaps TRBD2 (5 bases). Deletions cut 0 bases from V and 4 bases from J, with 14 bases between. Germline V CDR1 and CDR2: SGHRS, YFSETQ. There are 16 residues in the CDR3. This chain's CDR3 is CASSLGVGVGYNEQFF. CDR3 in DNA: TGCGCCAGCAGCTTGGGGGTGGGAGTAGGGTACAATGAGCAGTTCTTC.

In its sample, this clone was seen once. In nucleotides, the CDR3 is TGTGCCAGCAGCTTAGGGGACACCGCCGGCACTGAAGCTTTCTTT. Translated: CASSLGDTAGTEAFF. The chain uses TRBV7-9 and TRBJ1-1, with D possibly being TRBD1 (6 bases). The CDR3 is 15 amino acids. CDR1 is SEHNR and CDR2 is FQNEAQ in the germline V gene (reference sequence). V was shortened by 1 base and J by 4 bases, with 13 bases between the two germline ends.

This clone came up a few times. This chain uses TRBV5-1 with TRBJ2-7, with 10 nucleotides matching TRBD2. There are 16 residues in the CDR3. CDR1 and CDR2 (germline): SGHRS, YFSETQ. Trimming at V came to 0 bases and at J to 6 bases, leaving 9 bases not matched to a gene. This CDR3 reads CASSLGAGGPSSEQYF. The DNA of the CDR3 is TGCGCCAGCAGCTTGGGAGCGGGAGGGCCCTCGTCCGAGCAGTACTTC.

This sequence joins TRBV7-7 and TRBJ2-1; weak D call: TRBD1 (6 bases). Germline CDR1 reads SSHAT; CDR2 reads FNYEAQ (reference sequence). The CDR3 runs 15 residues. The V end lost 5 bases, the J end lost 0 bases, and 11 bases lay between the germline ends. In DNA form, the CDR3 reads TGTGCCAGCAGCCTCTGGACAGCCTCCTACAATGAGCAGTTCTTC. Protein: CASSLWTASYNEQFF. Full variable domain (outside the CDR3, taken from reference TRBV7-7 and TRBJ2-1): GAGVSQSPRYKVTKRGQDVTLRCDPISSHATLYWYQQALGQGPEFLTYFNYEAQPDKSGLPSDRFSAERPEGSISTLTIQRTEQRDSAMYRCASSLWTASYNEQFFGPGTRLTVL.

This clone occurred a few times. The gene calls are TRBV2 and TRBJ2-7, with D maybe TRBD1 (5 bases). V was pared by 10 bases and J by 0 bases, with 13 bases between. There are 13 residues in the CDR3. The V gene's germline CDR1 is SNHLY and CDR2 FYNNEI. CDR3 region: CATLRTGSYEQYF. The CDR3, as DNA: TGTGCCACCCTCCGAACAGGCTCCTACGAGCAGTACTTC.

This sequence joins TRBV19 and TRBJ1-1; 9 bases align to TRBD1. The CDR3 runs 14 residues. The V gene's germline CDR1 is LNHDA and CDR2 SQIVND (reference sequence). J was trimmed by 4 bases and V by 11 bases; bases with no gene match: 11. The CDR3 sequence: CASYMTGGSTEAFF. The CDR3, as DNA: TGTGCCTCGTATATGACAGGGGGTAGCACTGAAGCTTTCTTT.

This chain links TRBV11-2 with TRBJ2-5, with a tentative D call TRBD2 (7 bases). The length of the CDR3 is 15 residues. Trimming took 5 bases from V and 2 from J, leaving 15 bases between them. The germline gives CDR1 SGHAT, CDR2 FQNNGV. The CDR3 loop is CASSLGGPLQETQYF. In DNA form, the CDR3 reads TGTGCCAGCAGCCTGGGGGGGCCTTTACAAGAGACCCAGTACTTC.

The chain is built from TRBV5-4 and TRBJ1-3; D call uncertain. V gave up 4 bases and J gave up 1 base, with 12 bases separating them. This CDR3 has 15 amino acids. The germline V gene encodes CDR1 SGHNT and CDR2 YYREEE (reference sequence). CDR3 sequence: CASSTQSQSGNTIYF. CDR3 DNA: TGTGCCAGCAGCACACAAAGTCAATCTGGAAACACCATATATTTT.

V and J are TRBV7-2 and TRBJ2-1; 8 bases match TRBD2. Looked up from germline, CDR1 is SGHTA and CDR2 is FQGNSA. Trimming cost V 7 bases and J 6 bases; bases outside gene matches: 11. The CDR3 is made up of 15 amino acids. CDR3 sequence: CASTPRAGVGNEQFF. The CDR3 DNA follows: TGTGCCAGCACCCCAAGAGCGGGAGTTGGCAATGAGCAGTTCTTC.

In its sample, this clone was seen once. V is TRBV7-2 and J is TRBJ1-2; TRBD1 might be the D (5 bases). The germline V gene encodes CDR1 SGHTA and CDR2 FQGNSA. CDR3 length: 13 amino acids. Trimming removed 5 bases at V and 4 bases at J, with 11 bases between. The CDR3 DNA follows: TGTGCCAGCAGCCGGGACTCCGCCTATGGCTACACCTTC. Translating it yields CASSRDSAYGYTF. The full variable domain, rest sourced from reference TRBV7-2 and TRBJ1-2, is GAGVSQSPSNKVTEKGKDVELRCDPISGHTALYWYRQSLGQGLEFLIYFQGNSAPDKSGLPSDRFSAERTGGSVSTLTIQRTQQEDSAVYLCASSRDSAYGYTFGSGTRLTVV.